This T cell receptor (beta chain) was profiled in a study of CD8+CD57+ T cells in acquired aplastic anemia. Whole-study context: Sorted CD4+ plus CD8+ cells gave DNA averaging about 3.2 ug. General study results and limits: Patients and controls were not found to differ significantly in CD8+ Simpson's diversity.

It was genomic DNA that served as the template for profiling TCR beta VDJ and CDR3. MiXCR was run by TCRdb on the reads, yielding one entry per CDR3 protein. The sample consists of about 43,000 distinct CDR3 sequences, over 55% of them appearing once. Trimming left V 7 bases short and J 2 bases short, with 17 bases between. The germline CDR1 and CDR2 sequences are LNHDA and SQIVND (reference sequence). The CDR3 is made up of 15 amino acids. Those patients picked for sequencing had displayed CD8+CD57+ cell expansion on flow cytometry. Patients uniformly had severe acquired aplastic anemia. Patients had undergone no therapy by the time their blood was sampled. The table lists this clonotype with many counts. No antigen is known for it.

This sequence was found in a human donor with aplastic anemia. V is TRBV19 and J is TRBJ1-1, with D unresolved. Source material: sorted CD4+, CD8+, or CD8+CD57+ T cells (not recorded which) from PBMCs. The CDR3 loop is CASTLTQWGNTEAFF. The CDR3 region has the DNA TGTGCCAGTACCCTAACCCAGTGGGGAAACACTGAAGCTTTCTTT.